This T cell receptor beta chain was identified during a study of T-cell reconstitution after alpha-beta-depleted transplantation in children. General observations from the study: From newly produced T cells came most of the T-cell counts and diversity one year after transplant. Surviving thymic progenitors and recipient T cells were the source of high TCRbeta diversity at day 60 in some patients. Several hundred expanded graft clones reportedly were the source of alpha-beta T cells about two months after transplant.

The CDR3 consists of 17 residues. Germline CDR1 reads SEHNR; CDR2 reads FQNEAQ (reference sequence). The V gene lost 1 base and the J gene lost 0 bases, with 13 bases spanning the gap. This clonotype was observed many times. What it binds is unknown. Construction of the TCRbeta library involved unique molecular identifiers. In TCRdb, the PCR reads were re-called with MiXCR into one record per CDR3 protein. The table includes 200,000 to 250,000 distinct CDR3 sequences, approximately 10% detected once. This rearrangement joins TRBV7-9 to TRBJ2-1; perhaps TRBD2 as D (5 bases). The sample consisted of PBMCs, taken before TCRalphabeta/CD19-depleted stem cell transplant. This TCR was sampled from a child under two years old with acute myeloid leukemia, due to receive a stem cell transplant. CDR3 residues: CASSLGERTLSYNEQFF. CDR3 coding DNA: TGTGCCAGCAGCTTAGGGGAGCGGACCCTCTCCTACAATGAGCAGTTCTTC. The complete variable domain, with remaining parts taken from reference TRBV7-9 and TRBJ2-1, reads DTGVSQNPRHKITKRGQNVTFRCDPISEHNRLYWYRQTLGQGPEFLTYFQNEAQLEKSRLLSDRFSAERPKGSFSTLEIQRTEQGDSAMYLCASSLGERTLSYNEQFFGPGTRLTVL.